This TCR beta chain originates from a study of Ad26.COV2.S vaccination and SARS-CoV-2 variants. Overall study: Once, or twice with 56 days between doses, Ad26.COV2.S was given intramuscularly. Points from the study as a whole: Breadth and depth estimates from TCRs may understate total T cell responses.

TCRdb's table, derived via immunoSEQ multiplex PCR, lists solely in-frame clones and lacks some. The sample contains a few hundred thousand clones, roughly 85% of which appear only once. The treatment: 15 to 20 received Ad26.COV2.S at low or high dose, single or two shots; roughly five received placebo; per-sample allocation not given. The study sampled participants on day 63 after the first vaccine or placebo injection. In the case of this clone: Its target is not known.

The material sequenced was peripheral blood, taken in a trial of Ad26.COV2.S vaccine versus placebo. The origin of this receptor is a person between 18 and 65 years old who received the Ad26.COV2.S COVID-19 vaccine or a placebo.

CDR3 amino acids: CAILPGQGDTGELFF. CDR3 nucleotide sequence: TGTGCCATCCTCCCGGGACAGGGCGACACCGGGGAGCTGTTTTTT. The V gene is TRBV6-5, the J gene TRBJ2-2; 9 nucleotides align to TRBD1. The germline CDR1 and CDR2 sequences are MNHEY and SVGAGI. The CDR3 has 15 residues. Trimming at V came to 10 bases and at J to 3 bases, leaving 9 bases not matched to a gene.